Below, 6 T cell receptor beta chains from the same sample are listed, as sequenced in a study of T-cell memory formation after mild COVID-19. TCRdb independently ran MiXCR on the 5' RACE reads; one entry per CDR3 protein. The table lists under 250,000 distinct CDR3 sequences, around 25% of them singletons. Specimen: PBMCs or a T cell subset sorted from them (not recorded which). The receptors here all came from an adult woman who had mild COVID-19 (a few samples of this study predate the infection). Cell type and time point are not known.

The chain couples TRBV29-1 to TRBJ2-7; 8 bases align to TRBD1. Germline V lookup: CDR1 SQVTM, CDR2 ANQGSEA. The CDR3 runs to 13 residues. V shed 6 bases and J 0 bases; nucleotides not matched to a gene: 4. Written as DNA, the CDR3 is TGCAGCGTCGGGACAGGAAGCTCCTACGAGCAGTACTTC. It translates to CSVGTGSSYEQYF.

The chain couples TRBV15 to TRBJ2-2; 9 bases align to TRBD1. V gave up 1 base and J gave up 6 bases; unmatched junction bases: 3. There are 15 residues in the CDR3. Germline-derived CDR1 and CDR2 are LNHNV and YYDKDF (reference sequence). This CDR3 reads CATSRGTGAAGELFF. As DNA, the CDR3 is TGTGCCACCAGCAGAGGGACAGGGGCGGCCGGGGAGCTGTTTTTT.

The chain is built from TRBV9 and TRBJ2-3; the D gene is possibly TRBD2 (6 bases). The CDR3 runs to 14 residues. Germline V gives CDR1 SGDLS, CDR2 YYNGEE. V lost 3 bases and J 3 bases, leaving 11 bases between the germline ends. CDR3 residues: CASSEEGRTDTQYF. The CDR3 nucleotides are TGTGCCAGCAGCGAGGAGGGCCGTACAGATACGCAGTATTTT.

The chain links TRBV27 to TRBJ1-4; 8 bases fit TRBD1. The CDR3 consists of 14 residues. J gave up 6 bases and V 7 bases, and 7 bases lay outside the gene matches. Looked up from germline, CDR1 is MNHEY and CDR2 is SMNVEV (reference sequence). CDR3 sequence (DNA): TGTGCCAGCAAGTTGGACAGGGTGGATGAAAAACTGTTTTTT. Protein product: CASKLDRVDEKLFF.

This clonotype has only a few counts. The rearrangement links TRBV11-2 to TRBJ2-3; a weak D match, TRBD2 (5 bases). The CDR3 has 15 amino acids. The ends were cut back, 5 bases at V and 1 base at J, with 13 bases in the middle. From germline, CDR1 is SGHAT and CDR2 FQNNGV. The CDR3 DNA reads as TGTGCCAGCAGCAGCGGACGGACTCGCACAGATACGCAGTATTTT. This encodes CASSSGRTRTDTQYF.

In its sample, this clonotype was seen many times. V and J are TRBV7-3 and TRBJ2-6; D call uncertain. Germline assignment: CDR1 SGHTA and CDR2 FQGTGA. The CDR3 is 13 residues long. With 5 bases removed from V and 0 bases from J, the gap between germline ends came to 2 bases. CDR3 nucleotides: TGTGCCAGCAGCAGCTCTGGGGCCAACGTCCTGACTTTC. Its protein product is CASSSSGANVLTF.